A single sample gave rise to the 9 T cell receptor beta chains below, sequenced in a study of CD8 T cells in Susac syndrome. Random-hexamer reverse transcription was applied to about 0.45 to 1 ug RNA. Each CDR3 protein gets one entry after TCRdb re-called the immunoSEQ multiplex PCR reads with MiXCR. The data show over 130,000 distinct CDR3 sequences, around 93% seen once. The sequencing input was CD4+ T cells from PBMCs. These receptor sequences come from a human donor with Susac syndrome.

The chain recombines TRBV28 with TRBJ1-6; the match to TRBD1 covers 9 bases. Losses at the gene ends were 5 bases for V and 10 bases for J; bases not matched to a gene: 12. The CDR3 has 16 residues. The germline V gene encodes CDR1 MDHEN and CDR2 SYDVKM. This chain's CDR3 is CASSLGPGTGTSPLHF. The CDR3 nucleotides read TGTGCCAGCAGTCTCGGGCCGGGGACAGGGACCTCACCCCTCCACTTT.

The CDR3 sequence is CASSQVGEQYF. CDR3 in DNA: TGTGCCAGCAGCCAAGTTGGGGAGCAGTACTTC. This chain joins TRBV4-2 and TRBJ2-7, with D hard to call. Germline V gene sequence: CDR1 LGHNA, CDR2 YNFKEQ. V was shortened by 1 base and J by 7 bases, with 5 bases between the two germline ends. CDR3 length: 11 residues.

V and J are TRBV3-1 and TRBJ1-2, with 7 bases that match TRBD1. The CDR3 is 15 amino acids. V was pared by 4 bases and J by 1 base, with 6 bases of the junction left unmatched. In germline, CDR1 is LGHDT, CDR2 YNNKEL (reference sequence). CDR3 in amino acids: CASSPGQLNNYGYTF. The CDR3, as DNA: TGTGCCAGCAGCCCGGGACAGCTTAATAACTATGGCTACACCTTC.

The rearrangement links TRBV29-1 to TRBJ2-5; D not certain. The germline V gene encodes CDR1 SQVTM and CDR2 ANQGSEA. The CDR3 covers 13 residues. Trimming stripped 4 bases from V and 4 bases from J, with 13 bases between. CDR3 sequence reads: CSVARDRRETQYF. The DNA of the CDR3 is TGCAGCGTTGCTAGGGATCGGCGAGAGACCCAGTACTTC. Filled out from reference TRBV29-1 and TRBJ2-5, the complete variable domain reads SAVISQKPSRDICQRGTSLTIQCQVDSQVTMMFWYRQQPGQSLTLIATANQGSEATYESGFVIDKFPISRPNLTFSTLTVSNMSPEDSSIYLCSVARDRRETQYFGPGTRLLVL.

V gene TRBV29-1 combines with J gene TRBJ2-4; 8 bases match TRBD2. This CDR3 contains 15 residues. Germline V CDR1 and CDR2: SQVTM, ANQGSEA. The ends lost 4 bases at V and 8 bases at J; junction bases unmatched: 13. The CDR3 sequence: CSVAGTSINLDIQYF. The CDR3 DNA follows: TGCAGCGTTGCCGGGACTAGTATTAATTTGGACATTCAGTACTTC.

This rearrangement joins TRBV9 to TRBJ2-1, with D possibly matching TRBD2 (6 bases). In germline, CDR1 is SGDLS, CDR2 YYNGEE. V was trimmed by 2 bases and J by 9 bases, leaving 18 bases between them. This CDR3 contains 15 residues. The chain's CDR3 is CASSVGGNKEGEQFF. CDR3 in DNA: TGTGCCAGCAGCGTCGGAGGGAATAAAGAGGGTGAGCAGTTCTTC.

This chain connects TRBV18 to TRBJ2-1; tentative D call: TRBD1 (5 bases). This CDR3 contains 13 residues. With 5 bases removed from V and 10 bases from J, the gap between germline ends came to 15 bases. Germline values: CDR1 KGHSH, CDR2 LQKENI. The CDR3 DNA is TGTGCCAGCTCAGCGTCGGACACAAGGGAGCAGTTCTTC. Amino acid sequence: CASSASDTREQFF.

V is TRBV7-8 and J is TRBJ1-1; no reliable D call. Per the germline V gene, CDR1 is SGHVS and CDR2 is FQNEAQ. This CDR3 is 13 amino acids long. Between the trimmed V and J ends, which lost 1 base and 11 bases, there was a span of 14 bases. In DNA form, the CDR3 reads TGTGCCAGCAGCTTAGTGGTCGATACTACTGCTTTCTTT. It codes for CASSLVVDTTAFF.

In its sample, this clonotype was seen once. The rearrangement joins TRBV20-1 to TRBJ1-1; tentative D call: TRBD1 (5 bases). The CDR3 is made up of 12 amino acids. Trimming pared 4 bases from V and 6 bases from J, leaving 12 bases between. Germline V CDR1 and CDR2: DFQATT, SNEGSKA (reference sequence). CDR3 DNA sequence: TGCAGTGCTAAGACGCAGGGTCCTGAAGCTTTCTTT. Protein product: CSAKTQGPEAFF.